The 32 T cell receptor beta chains reported below all come from one sample, sequenced in a study of OX40 agonist ivuxolimab in advanced cancers. Sequencing was performed with immunoSEQ multiplex PCR; in TCRdb, only in-frame clones are kept and a portion is missing. The top ten hold roughly 2.6% of the sample, which has 50,000 or so clones, 75% to 85% seen once. Sequencing used CD4+ or CD8+ T cells sorted from blood, obtained in a trial of the OX40 agonist ivuxolimab. Source of these receptors: an adult with an advanced solid tumor such as melanoma, head and neck, liver or kidney cancer.

The J gene is TRBJ1-1, the V gene TRBV2; D might be TRBD1 (5 bases). With 8 bases removed from V and 6 bases from J, the gap between germline ends came to 13 bases. CDR1 and CDR2 from the germline V gene are SNHLY and FYNNEI. The CDR3 totals 12 residues. The DNA for the CDR3 is TGTGCCAGCGGGGGGGGTTTTTCTGAAGCTTTCTTT. This translates into CASGGGFSEAFF. Filled out from reference TRBV2 and TRBJ1-1, the complete variable domain reads EPEVTQTPSHQVTQMGQEVILRCVPISNHLYFYWYRQILGQKVEFLVSFYNNEISEKSEIFDDQFSVERPDGSNFTLKIRSTKLEDSAMYFCASGGGFSEAFFGQGTRLTVV.

Written as DNA, the CDR3 is TGTGCCAGCTCATCCCTCGGGGGGGATTCATACGAGCAGTACTTC. Translated: CASSSLGGDSYEQYF. This chain connects TRBV18 to TRBJ2-7; 8 nucleotides match TRBD2. After removal of 5 bases from V and 4 bases from J, the junction contained 10 bases not matched to a gene. CDR3 length equals 15 residues. Looked up from germline, CDR1 is KGHSH and CDR2 is LQKENI.

This clone was observed a few times. The J gene is TRBJ2-3, the V gene TRBV7-9; a weak D match, TRBD2 (5 bases). Germline assignment: CDR1 SEHNR and CDR2 FQNEAQ (reference sequence). This CDR3 region has 16 residues. V was pared by 2 bases and J by 4 bases, with 16 bases between. In nucleotides, the CDR3 is TGTGCCAGCAGCTTATCCCTCTCAGAGCGGTCAGATACGCAGTATTTT. Translation gives CASSLSLSERSDTQYF. The variable domain in full, completed from reference TRBV7-9 and TRBJ2-3, reads DTGVSQNPRHKITKRGQNVTFRCDPISEHNRLYWYRQTLGQGPEFLTYFQNEAQLEKSRLLSDRFSAERPKGSFSTLEIQRTEQGDSAMYLCASSLSLSERSDTQYFGPGTRLTVL.

The chain combines TRBV6-4 with TRBJ1-1, with D hard to call. Per the germline V gene, CDR1 is MRHNA and CDR2 is SNTAGT. Between the trimmed V and J ends, which lost 5 bases and 4 bases, there was a span of 11 bases. This CDR3 spans 13 amino acids. The CDR3 bases are TGTGCCAGCAGTTCCGAAATTTTCACTGAAGCTTTCTTT. Its protein product is CASSSEIFTEAFF.

The rearrangement links TRBV28 to TRBJ1-2; no reliable D call. The CDR3 sequence is 15 residues long. CDR1 is MDHEN and CDR2 is SYDVKM in the germline V gene. V was trimmed by 4 bases and J by 6 bases, leaving 18 bases between them. CDR3: CASSSRWAALNGYTF. The DNA of the CDR3 is TGTGCCAGCAGTTCTCGATGGGCTGCCTTGAATGGCTACACCTTC.

This chain's CDR3 is CASSLGHDRGHGYTF. Written as DNA, the CDR3 is TGCGCCAGCAGCTTGGGACATGACAGGGGGCATGGCTACACCTTC. This chain joins TRBV5-1 and TRBJ1-2, with 10 positions matching TRBD1. Germline V CDR1 and CDR2: SGHRS, YFSETQ. The CDR3 sequence is 15 residues long. The V gene end was trimmed by 0 bases and the J gene end by 6 bases; junction bases not matched to a gene: 5.

The chain couples TRBV7-2 to TRBJ2-7; the match to TRBD2 covers 8 bases. The CDR3 contains 15 residues. Germline-derived CDR1 and CDR2 are SGHTA and FQGNSA. Losses at the gene ends were 6 bases for V and 5 bases for J; bases not matched to a gene: 12. The CDR3 DNA is TGTGCCAGCAGTACGACGGGAGGGCCATCAAACGAGCAGTACTTC. It specifies CASSTTGGPSNEQYF.

The rearrangement joins TRBV5-5 to TRBJ2-3, with TRBD2 matching over 12 bases. From germline, CDR1 is SGHKS and CDR2 YYEKEE (reference sequence). Losses at the gene ends were 1 base for V and 8 bases for J; bases not matched to a gene: 8. The CDR3 length is 16 residues. The CDR3 nucleotides are TGTGCCAGCAGCTTGTATACTAGCGGGGGGCCAGGTACGCAGTATTTT. It encodes CASSLYTSGGPGTQYF.

This chain links TRBV5-8 with TRBJ1-2; the match to TRBD1 covers 10 bases. J gave up 7 bases and V 0 bases, and 9 bases lay outside the gene matches. The length of the CDR3 is 16 residues. Per germline, CDR1 SGHTS and CDR2 YDEGEE. This CDR3 reads CASSLGATGGASGYTF. In DNA, the CDR3 is TGTGCCAGCAGCTTGGGGGCGACAGGGGGCGCGAGTGGCTACACCTTC.

V and J are TRBV4-1 and TRBJ1-2; 7 bases match TRBD1. V lost 3 bases and J lost 2; bases outside the gene matches: 18. Germline values: CDR1 MGHRA, CDR2 YSYEKL. The CDR3 is 19 amino acids. This chain's CDR3 is CASSQPVRTAQQGNYGYTF. CDR3 sequence (DNA): TGCGCCAGCAGCCAGCCCGTGAGGACAGCTCAACAGGGGAACTATGGCTACACCTTC.

The rearrangement links TRBV6-1 to TRBJ2-1, with 9 bases fitting TRBD2. Losses at the gene ends were 4 bases for V and 9 bases for J; bases not matched to a gene: 7. Germline CDR1 MNHNS, CDR2 SASEGT. The length of the CDR3 is 14 residues. The CDR3 DNA reads TGTGCCAGCAGTGGCCCTAGCGGGATGGGTGAGCAGTTCTTC. This translates into CASSGPSGMGEQFF.

This clone was observed once. The J gene is TRBJ2-7, the V gene TRBV6-1; D is perhaps TRBD1 (6 bases). Trimming removed 6 bases from V and 3 bases from J, with 18 bases in between. This CDR3 is 15 amino acids long. CDR1 and CDR2 from the germline V gene are MNHNS and SASEGT. The CDR3 here is CASRARGPSGYEQYF. In DNA form, the CDR3 reads TGTGCCAGCAGGGCCAGGGGTCCATCGGGCTACGAGCAGTACTTC.

The CDR3 sequence is CASSEGDYGYTF. CDR3 sequence (DNA): TGTGCCAGCAGCGAGGGGGACTATGGCTACACCTTC. This rearrangement joins TRBV6-1 to TRBJ1-2; possibly TRBD1 for D (6 bases). Trimming pared 6 bases from V and 3 bases from J, leaving 8 bases between. Germline V gene data show CDR1 as MNHNS and CDR2 as SASEGT. This CDR3 comprises 12 residues.

The rearrangement joins TRBV5-1 to TRBJ2-1, with D possibly being TRBD1 (6 bases). Germline CDR1 SGHRS, CDR2 YFSETQ. The CDR3 is 15 residues long. Trimming took 4 bases from V and 2 from J, leaving 13 bases between them. CDR3 nucleotide sequence: TGCGCCAGCAGCGGGCTACAGGGAACCTACAATGAGCAGTTCTTC. It specifies CASSGLQGTYNEQFF. Combining the CDR3 with reference TRBV5-1 and TRBJ2-1 gives the whole variable domain KAGVTQTPRYLIKTRGQQVTLSCSPISGHRSVSWYQQTPGQGLQFLFEYFSETQRNKGNFPGRFSGRQFSNSRSEMNVSTLELGDSALYLCASSGLQGTYNEQFFGPGTRLTVL.

The chain uses TRBV11-2 and TRBJ2-4; no definite D call. The CDR3 is 13 residues long. V was shortened by 1 base and J by 1 base, with 2 bases between the two germline ends. CDR1 SGHAT and CDR2 FQNNGV come from the germline V gene. The DNA of the CDR3 is TGTGCCAGCAGCTTAGTCGCCAAAAACATTCAGTACTTC. Its protein product is CASSLVAKNIQYF.

The V gene is TRBV5-8, the J gene TRBJ2-5, with 8 positions matching TRBD1. Germline V gene data show CDR1 as SGHTS and CDR2 as YDEGEE. The CDR3 is made up of 15 amino acids. V lost 1 base and J lost 13; bases outside the gene matches: 15. The CDR3 nucleotides are TGTGCCAGCAGCTTGCTAGGCGCCCAGGGGGCGATTTTGTACTTC. Protein sequence: CASSLLGAQGAILYF.

The chain links TRBV7-2 to TRBJ1-3; D gene unclear. Trimming removed 1 base from V and 2 bases from J, with 9 bases in between. This CDR3 is 15 amino acids long. Germline V gene lookup returns CDR1 SGHTA and CDR2 FQGNSA. The CDR3, as DNA: TGTGCCAGCAGCTTAGGTCTAGGACCTGGAAACACCATATATTTT. Translated: CASSLGLGPGNTIYF.

The chain links TRBV18 to TRBJ2-2, with D possibly TRBD1 on 6 matching bases. CDR1 KGHSH and CDR2 LQKENI come from the germline V gene. The CDR3 runs to 13 residues. Trimming took off 5 bases at V and 7 bases at J, with 11 bases between the two ends. For the CDR3, the DNA is TGTGCCAGCTCATTAAACAGGGACGGGGAGCTGTTTTTT. This encodes CASSLNRDGELFF. The full variable domain, its missing parts supplied by reference TRBV18 and TRBJ2-2, is NAGVMQNPRHLVRRRGQEARLRCSPMKGHSHVYWYRQLPEEGLKFMVYLQKENIIDESGMPKERFSAEFPKEGPSILRIQQVVRGDSAAYFCASSLNRDGELFFGEGSRLTVL.

V usage is TRBV6-5 and J usage is TRBJ2-1; D not resolved. This CDR3 region has 11 residues. V was shortened by 4 bases and J by 6 bases, with 4 bases between the two germline ends. Per the germline V gene, CDR1 is MNHEY and CDR2 is SVGAGI. The chain's CDR3 is CASSFGNEQFF. The CDR3 region has the DNA TGTGCCAGCAGTTTCGGCAATGAGCAGTTCTTC.

This clone showed up just once. The chain carries TRBV14 and TRBJ2-3, with D hard to call. The CDR3 is 14 amino acids. Per the germline V gene, CDR1 is SGHDN and CDR2 is FVKESK. V lost 3 bases and J lost 0, with 7 bases in between. The CDR3 sequence: CASSQRLSTDTQYF. The CDR3 coding sequence is TGTGCCAGCAGCCAGCGCCTTAGCACAGATACGCAGTATTTT.

The rearrangement links TRBV7-9 to TRBJ2-3, with 9 nucleotides matching TRBD2. From germline, CDR1 is SEHNR and CDR2 FQNEAQ (reference sequence). V gave up 5 bases and J gave up 5 bases; unmatched junction bases: 11. This CDR3 is 16 amino acids long. The CDR3 DNA is TGTGCCAGCAGCGTCCGAGCGGGGGGCGAGGTAGATACGCAGTATTTT. This sequence encodes CASSVRAGGEVDTQYF. Complete variable domain (other parts from reference TRBV7-9 and TRBJ2-3): DTGVSQNPRHKITKRGQNVTFRCDPISEHNRLYWYRQTLGQGPEFLTYFQNEAQLEKSRLLSDRFSAERPKGSFSTLEIQRTEQGDSAMYLCASSVRAGGEVDTQYFGPGTRLTVL.

The genes are TRBV6-1 and TRBJ1-1; tentatively, D is TRBD1 (6 bases). Per germline, CDR1 MNHNS and CDR2 SASEGT. The CDR3 consists of 14 residues. The ends were cut back, 5 bases at V and 4 bases at J, with 14 bases in the middle. CDR3 nucleotides: TGTGCCAGCAGTTATGTGGGGGGCGGCACTGAAGCTTTCTTT. Translating it yields CASSYVGGGTEAFF.

The CDR3 sequence: CASSSFYEQYF. The CDR3 coding sequence is TGTGCCAGCAGCTCCTTCTACGAGCAGTACTTC. The chain uses TRBV7-9 and TRBJ2-7; D uncertain. The CDR3 has 11 amino acids. The V and J ends lost 4 bases and 3 bases respectively, with 4 bases between them. Germline CDR1 is SEHNR and CDR2 is FQNEAQ (reference sequence). The full variable domain, completed using reference TRBV7-9 and TRBJ2-7, is DTGVSQNPRHKITKRGQNVTFRCDPISEHNRLYWYRQTLGQGPEFLTYFQNEAQLEKSRLLSDRFSAERPKGSFSTLEIQRTEQGDSAMYLCASSSFYEQYFGPGTRLTVT.

V gene TRBV6-5 combines with J gene TRBJ2-7, with D uncertain. Germline-derived CDR1 and CDR2 are MNHEY and SVGAGI. CDR3 length equals 12 residues. The ends were cut back, 5 bases at V and 0 bases at J, with 5 bases in the middle. The CDR3 nucleotides are TGTGCCAGCAGTCGGAACTCCTACGAGCAGTACTTC. Encoded protein: CASSRNSYEQYF.

In regard to this clone: The same CDR3 is also encoded by other DNA sequences in this sample. V is TRBV6-5 and J is TRBJ1-1; TRBD1 matches 11 bases. CDR1 and CDR2 from the germline V gene are MNHEY and SVGAGI. Unmatched junction bases numbered 4, after V lost 6 bases and J lost 4 bases. CDR3 length: 14 amino acids. The CDR3 coding sequence is TGTGCCAGCAGCCGGACAGGGGGCGGCACTGAAGCTTTCTTT. This gives the protein CASSRTGGGTEAFF.

With respect to this clone: Other DNA sequences in the same sample also yield this CDR3. This sequence joins TRBV14 and TRBJ1-1; no reliable D call. V lost 4 bases to trimming and J lost 11 bases, with 17 bases between them. Germline CDR1 and CDR2: SGHDN and FVKESK. The CDR3 runs to 13 residues. CDR3 in amino acids: CASSLTAASSAFF. CDR3 nucleotides: TGTGCCAGCAGCCTCACCGCAGCCTCCTCGGCTTTCTTT.

This clone was seen just once. The chain has TRBV5-1 and TRBJ1-3; unclear D gene. The CDR3 sequence is 15 residues long. Germline V gene lookup returns CDR1 SGHRS and CDR2 YFSETQ. V dropped 4 bases and J dropped 0 bases, with 11 bases sitting between them. For the CDR3, the DNA is TGCGCCAGCAGCCTGAGGGCCAGCTCTGGAAACACCATATATTTT. As protein: CASSLRASSGNTIYF.

The chain carries TRBV6-5 and TRBJ1-5; the D is unclear. V dropped 4 bases and J dropped 3 bases, with 7 bases sitting between them. Looked up from germline, CDR1 is MNHEY and CDR2 is SVGAGI. The length of the CDR3 is 13 residues. DNA of the CDR3: TGTGCCAGCAGTTTCGACTACAATCAGCCCCAGCATTTT. As protein: CASSFDYNQPQHF.

This chain joins TRBV5-6 and TRBJ1-5; perhaps TRBD1 as D (5 bases). Trimming shortened V by 4 bases and J by 2 bases, and 13 bases separated the two germline ends. The CDR3 extends over 15 amino acids. Germline V gene sequence: CDR1 SGHDT, CDR2 YYEEEE. The DNA of the CDR3 is TGTGCCAGCAGCGATTGGGGCAGGGGCAATCAGCCCCAGCATTTT. This translates into CASSDWGRGNQPQHF.

This clone occurred once. V gene TRBV10-3 combines with J gene TRBJ2-1; D perhaps matches TRBD1 (7 bases). V dropped 6 bases and J dropped 1 base, with 13 bases sitting between them. The CDR3 is 15 residues long. Germline-derived CDR1 and CDR2 are ENHRY and SYGVKD. The CDR3: CAIRSQGGSYNEQFF. CDR3 sequence (DNA): TGTGCCATCAGGAGCCAGGGGGGTTCCTACAATGAGCAGTTCTTC.

The V and J genes are TRBV7-6 and TRBJ2-1, with 7 nucleotides matching TRBD2. Germline CDR1 SGHVS, CDR2 FNYEAQ. The V and J ends lost 0 bases and 7 bases, in that order; junction bases with no gene match: 9. The CDR3 runs to 16 residues. In DNA, the CDR3 is TGTGCCAGCAGCTTAGCGGGGGAGGGTAGTTGGAATGAGCAGTTCTTC. It yields the protein CASSLAGEGSWNEQFF.

This clone showed up just a few times. The rearrangement joins TRBV27 to TRBJ2-7, with D unresolved. With 7 bases removed from V and 5 bases from J, the gap between germline ends came to 6 bases. Germline CDR1 MNHEY, CDR2 SMNVEV (reference sequence). This CDR3 spans 10 amino acids. CDR3 bases: TGTGCCAGCATTAGGCACGAGCAGTACTTC. Amino acid sequence: CASIRHEQYF.